A selection of T cell receptor beta chains follows, all from one sample in a study of T cell responses to AZD1222 COVID-19 vaccine. The assay was immunoSEQ multiplex PCR, and TCRdb's table has in-frame clones only and misses some. The sample consists of more than 85,000 clones, 70% to 90% of them appearing once. The specimen comprised peripheral blood, sampled on day 0 of AZD1222 vaccination. The source is an adult in good health. The CDR3 runs from the conserved cysteine through the conserved F or W. The order of the fields is clone size, V gene, J gene, D gene, CDR3 protein, CDR3 DNA. D genes are given only for firm matches. Size values are once, few and many counts, or a class for expanded clones, and some rows have none.

>.|TRBV9|TRBJ2-3|.
CASSVGTVGDTQYF
TGTGCCAGCAGCGTGGGGACCGTGGGGGATACGCAGTATTTT
>.|TRBV18|TRBJ1-4|.
CASSQRAGNEKLFF
TGTGCCAGCTCACAAAGGGCCGGGAATGAAAAACTGTTTTTT
>.|TRBV15|TRBJ2-2|TRBD2
CATFPGLGGGTGELFF
TGTGCCACCTTTCCGGGACTAGGGGGAGGAACCGGGGAGCTGTTTTTT
>.|TRBV29-1|TRBJ1-2|TRBD1
CSVLVPGQGAGGYTF
TGCAGCGTTCTCGTACCGGGACAGGGGGCCGGGGGCTACACCTTC
>.|TRBV11-2|TRBJ2-3|.
CASSLVKGTDTQYF
TGTGCCAGCAGCTTAGTCAAGGGCACAGATACGCAGTATTTT
>once|TRBV2|TRBJ1-4|TRBD1
CASRSGQARGDEKLFF
TGTGCCAGCAGATCGGGACAGGCTAGAGGGGATGAAAAACTGTTTTTT
>.|TRBV19|TRBJ2-7|TRBD1
CASSKQGLGDEQYF
TGTGCCAGTAGTAAACAGGGGCTTGGGGACGAGCAGTACTTC
>.|TRBV24-1|TRBJ2-3|TRBD1
CATSWGTGLDTQYF
TGTGCCACCAGTTGGGGGACAGGGTTAGATACGCAGTATTTT
>.|TRBV7-3|TRBJ2-5|.
CASSPGAANHQETQYF
TGTGCCAGCAGCCCAGGGGCCGCAAATCACCAAGAGACCCAGTACTTC
>.|TRBV5-1|TRBJ2-1|.
CASSRGTGHNEQFF
TGCGCCAGCAGCCGAGGGACTGGCCACAATGAGCAGTTCTTC
>.|TRBV5-8|TRBJ2-5|TRBD2
CASSRGGTQYF
TGTGCCAGCAGCCGCGGGGGGACCCAGTACTTC
>.|TRBV7-2|TRBJ2-7|TRBD2
CASSLGGTKAYEQYF
TGTGCCAGCAGCTTAGGGGGGACTAAAGCCTACGAGCAGTACTTC
>once|TRBV4-1|TRBJ2-7|.
CASSQEVAGGAYEQYF
TGCGCCAGCAGCCAAGAGGTCGCCGGGGGCGCCTACGAGCAGTACTTC
>.|TRBV3-1/TRBV3-2|TRBJ1-2|TRBD1
CASSQADRARGYTF
TGTGCCAGCAGCCAGGCGGACAGGGCCAGGGGCTACACCTTC
>.|TRBV27|TRBJ2-3|TRBD2
CASSWGLAGADTQYF
TGTGCCAGCAGTTGGGGACTAGCGGGTGCAGATACGCAGTATTTT
>few|TRBV29-1|TRBJ1-3|TRBD1
CSVADWDRGGYTIYF
TGCAGCGTCGCCGACTGGGACAGGGGGGGGTACACCATATATTTT